Listed here are 20 T cell receptor beta chains from one sample, sequenced in a study of blood T cell repertoires in COVID-19. Libraries were prepared by immunoSEQ multiplex PCR; TCRdb keeps only in-frame clonotypes and omits some of them. The profile shows under 200,000 clones, about 89% of them singletons. The source material was peripheral blood. These receptors were obtained from a man in his forties with active or convalescent COVID-19.

The rearrangement joins TRBV30 to TRBJ1-1; no firm D call. V lost 5 bases and J 0 bases, leaving 13 bases between the germline ends. The CDR3 is 14 residues long. CDR1 GTSNPN and CDR2 SVGIG come from the germline V gene (reference sequence). CDR3 nucleotides: TGTGCCTGGCTCTCTGGGCGGGTGAACACTGAAGCTTTCTTT. Protein product: CAWLSGRVNTEAFF.

The V and J genes are TRBV5-4 and TRBJ2-2; D perhaps matches TRBD1 (6 bases). Germline V gives CDR1 SGHNT, CDR2 YYREEE (reference sequence). V lost 3 bases, J lost 1 base, and 10 bases lay in between. The CDR3 has 15 residues. The CDR3 sequence is CASSYDRRNTGELFF. For the CDR3, the DNA is TGTGCCAGCAGCTATGACAGGCGGAACACCGGGGAGCTGTTTTTT.

This chain links TRBV2 with TRBJ1-2; D is uncertain. Germline V gives CDR1 SNHLY, CDR2 FYNNEI. The CDR3 runs to 13 residues. Trimming left V 8 bases short and J 5 bases short, with 15 bases between. CDR3 nucleotide sequence: TGTGCCAGCGACACGGCTGTCCAATATGGCTACACCTTC. This encodes CASDTAVQYGYTF.

The rearrangement joins TRBV6-1 to TRBJ2-4; D gene ambiguous. CDR3 size: 15 residues. Trimming shortened V by 1 base and J by 0 bases, and 7 bases separated the two germline ends. CDR1 is MNHNS, CDR2 SASEGT, per germline. The CDR3 region has the DNA TGTGCCAGCAGTGAAGTGAGTCTAGCCAAAAACATTCAGTACTTC. It yields the protein CASSEVSLAKNIQYF.

This chain joins TRBV10-3 and TRBJ1-6; TRBD1 aligns across 9 bases. V shed 0 bases and J 9 bases; nucleotides not matched to a gene: 3. Germline CDR1 is ENHRY and CDR2 is SYGVKD. The CDR3 totals 15 residues. In DNA, the CDR3 is TGTGCCATCAGTGAGTCGACAGGGGGTACTTCACCCCTCCACTTT. This gives the protein CAISESTGGTSPLHF.

The chain combines TRBV10-3 with TRBJ1-2; 7 bases match TRBD1. The V gene end was trimmed by 2 bases and the J gene end by 6 bases; junction bases not matched to a gene: 6. CDR3 size: 14 residues. Germline CDR1 and CDR2: ENHRY and SYGVKD. The CDR3 spells CAISERTGWNGYTF. DNA for the CDR3: TGTGCCATCAGTGAGCGGACAGGTTGGAATGGCTACACCTTC.

The gene calls are TRBV27 and TRBJ2-1, with 9 bases identical to TRBD2. The CDR3 is 16 amino acids. CDR1 MNHEY and CDR2 SMNVEV come from the germline V gene (reference sequence). Trimming at V came to 2 bases and at J to 5 bases, leaving 7 bases not matched to a gene. As DNA, the CDR3 is TGTGCCAGCAGTTTACTCGCGGGGGGGCAGCACAATGAGCAGTTCTTC. Its protein is CASSLLAGGQHNEQFF.

V is TRBV10-3 and J is TRBJ2-5, with 10 bases that match TRBD2. Germline V gives CDR1 ENHRY, CDR2 SYGVKD. Germline trimming cut 5 bases from V and 1 base from J; bases unmatched to any gene: 4. CDR3 length: 15 residues. CDR3 coding DNA: TGTGCCATCAGTTTTGAGCGGGGGGGCCAAGAGACCCAGTACTTC. Amino acid sequence: CAISFERGGQETQYF.

The chain has TRBV7-3 and TRBJ1-2; D might be TRBD1 (5 bases). Trimming took off 6 bases at V and 6 bases at J, with 14 bases between the two ends. The germline V gene encodes CDR1 SGHTA and CDR2 FQGTGA. The CDR3 is 13 residues long. The CDR3 region is CASRQSGMDGYTF. The CDR3 DNA reads as TGTGCCAGCAGACAATCAGGGATGGATGGCTACACCTTC.

V usage is TRBV6-6 and J usage is TRBJ1-4, with 7 bases identical to TRBD1. The CDR3 contains 15 residues. In germline, CDR1 is MNHNY, CDR2 SVGAGI (reference sequence). V lost 6 bases, J lost 7 bases, and 11 bases stayed unmatched. CDR3 sequence: CASRSSGGPGEKLFF. The CDR3 region has the DNA TGTGCCAGCAGGTCATCAGGGGGGCCCGGTGAAAAACTGTTTTTT.

This chain links TRBV14 with TRBJ2-1; the match to TRBD2 covers 7 bases. Per the germline V gene, CDR1 is SGHDN and CDR2 is FVKESK. There are 15 residues in the CDR3. V shed 2 bases, J shed 3 bases, and the junction held 4 bases outside the gene matches. Here the CDR3 reads CASSQWGGSYNEQFF. The CDR3 DNA follows: TGTGCCAGCAGCCAATGGGGGGGGAGCTACAATGAGCAGTTCTTC.

The V call is TRBV4-3, the J call TRBJ2-5; 13 nucleotides agree with TRBD2. Germline CDR1 and CDR2: LGHNA and YSLEER. Losses at the gene ends were 5 bases for V and 4 bases for J; bases not matched to a gene: 10. CDR3 length: 17 residues. The CDR3 sequence is CASSARTSGGRGETQYF. The CDR3 DNA sequence: TGCGCCAGCAGCGCTCGGACTAGCGGGGGCCGCGGAGAGACCCAGTACTTC.

The chain joins TRBV7-8 to TRBJ2-7; perhaps TRBD1 as D (5 bases). V was pared by 0 bases and J by 2 bases, with 20 bases between. This CDR3 is 18 amino acids long. The germline V gene has CDR1 SGHVS and CDR2 FQNEAQ. CDR3 DNA: TGTGCCAGCAGCTTAGCCTATTACCAGGGCTCTGGGACCTACGAGCAGTACTTC. Translating it yields CASSLAYYQGSGTYEQYF.

The chain couples TRBV30 to TRBJ1-1, with D unresolved. Germline assignment: CDR1 GTSNPN and CDR2 SVGIG (reference sequence). Trimming took off 2 bases at V and 0 bases at J, with 10 bases between the two ends. CDR3 length equals 14 residues. The CDR3 protein is CAWSTVVMNTEAFF. The CDR3 DNA reads TGTGCCTGGAGTACTGTGGTCATGAACACTGAAGCTTTCTTT. Full variable domain (missing parts from reference TRBV30 and TRBJ1-1): SQTIHQWPATLVQPVGSPLSLECTVEGTSNPNLYWYRQAAGRGLQLLFYSVGIGQISSEVPQNLSASRPQDRQFILSSKKLLLSDSGFYLCAWSTVVMNTEAFFGQGTRLTVV.

The chain joins TRBV12-3 or TRBV12-4 to TRBJ1-2, with no clear D. The CDR3 runs 12 residues. V was trimmed by 3 bases and J by 8 bases, leaving 10 bases between them. The CDR3: CASSFGVNGYTF. The CDR3 DNA reads as TGTGCCAGCAGTTTCGGGGTGAACGGCTACACCTTC.

This chain uses TRBV5-6 with TRBJ1-5; D not resolved. The CDR3 loop spans 14 amino acids. The germline gives CDR1 SGHDT, CDR2 YYEEEE. Trimming took off 4 bases at V and 2 bases at J, with 10 bases between the two ends. The CDR3 reads CASSLLQGNQPQHF. In DNA, the CDR3 is TGTGCCAGCAGCCTATTGCAGGGCAATCAGCCCCAGCATTTT. Together with reference TRBV5-6 and TRBJ1-5, the CDR3 gives the full variable domain: DAGVTQSPTHLIKTRGQQVTLRCSPKSGHDTVSWYQQALGQGPQFIFQYYEEEERQRGNFPDRFSGHQFPNYSSELNVNALLLGDSALYLCASSLLQGNQPQHFGDGTRLSIL.

The V call is TRBV7-3, the J call TRBJ2-6; 9 bases agree with TRBD1. V lost 5 bases, J lost 0 bases, and 8 bases stayed unmatched. CDR1 is SGHTA and CDR2 is FQGTGA in the germline V gene. The CDR3 runs to 18 residues. In DNA form, the CDR3 reads TGTGCCAGCAGCCCAACCGGGACAGGGACCTCTGGGGCCAACGTCCTGACTTTC. Its translation is CASSPTGTGTSGANVLTF.

The genes are TRBV5-1 and TRBJ1-4; D unclear. V was clipped by 0 bases and J by 2 bases, with 8 bases between them. Per germline, CDR1 SGHRS and CDR2 YFSETQ. The CDR3 runs 15 residues. The CDR3 region is CASSLEAGTNEKLFF. In DNA, the CDR3 is TGCGCCAGCAGCTTGGAAGCCGGGACTAATGAAAAACTGTTTTTT.

The genes are TRBV5-1 and TRBJ2-5, with 8 bases fitting TRBD1. Germline values: CDR1 SGHRS, CDR2 YFSETQ. This CDR3 contains 14 residues. Unmatched junction bases numbered 10, after V lost 5 bases and J lost 7 bases. The CDR3 DNA reads as TGCGCCAGCAGTTCGGACAGGGTCCTAGGGACCCAGTACTTC. Protein product: CASSSDRVLGTQYF.

The rearrangement joins TRBV7-9 to TRBJ2-5; D call uncertain. There are 16 residues in the CDR3. CDR1 and CDR2 (germline): SEHNR, FQNEAQ (reference sequence). Deletions cut 5 bases from V and 5 bases from J, with 21 bases between. CDR3 residues: CASSHNIGGTFETQYF. CDR3 sequence (DNA): TGTGCCAGCAGCCACAACATTGGCGGTACTTTTGAGACCCAGTACTTC.